This T cell receptor (beta chain) derives from a study of blood T cells in healthy people across ages. Notes on the study in general: From one million sequenced T cells, diversity estimates were lower bounds.

CDR3 length equals 19 residues. Germline-derived CDR1 and CDR2 are SGHTA and FQGNSA. The V gene lost 0 bases and the J gene lost 1 base, with 22 bases spanning the gap. Sample-barcoded 5' priming and a J-beta primer mix drove a second PCR of about 6 to 12 cycles. MiXCR, run by TCRdb on the 5' RACE reads, gives a single entry per CDR3 protein. In the table there are about 1.4 million distinct CDR3 sequences, approximately 63% of which are singletons. Individuals who donated were healthy Caucasians from Russia aged roughly 6 to 95. Samples each had at least 6 micrograms of total RNA extracted. The sample holds a few counts of this clonotype. What it recognizes is unknown.

Specimen: blood. The clonotype comes from a man between 18 and 35 years old in good health. This sequence joins TRBV7-2 and TRBJ2-7; possibly TRBD1 for D (6 bases). CDR3 loop: CASSLALPRGLHLSYEQYF. CDR3 nucleotides: TGTGCCAGCAGCTTAGCGCTTCCCAGGGGCCTACACCTTTCCTACGAGCAGTACTTC.